This TCR beta chain was recorded in a study of T cell repertoires in cytomegalovirus infection. Germline V CDR1 and CDR2: LNHDA, SQIVND (reference sequence). V was clipped by 1 base and J by 3 bases, with 12 bases between them. There are 15 residues in the CDR3. Study-wide results and limits: CMV-specific TCR beta clonotypes restricted by HLA-C dominated the ex vivo response.

TCRdb independently ran MiXCR on the reads; one entry per CDR3 protein. The sample shows about 490,000 distinct CDR3 sequences, approximately 15% of them seen only once. A word on this clonotype: Its antigen is still unknown.

This TCR was recovered from a human donor in good health (CMV status not recorded). Some clones in this sample may be carry-over from other donors' samples. The chain joins TRBV19 to TRBJ1-1; possible D gene TRBD1, 5 bases. The sample consisted of CD8+ T cells from PBMCs. CDR3 sequence: CASSIGQGWDTEAFF. The CDR3 DNA follows: TGTGCCAGTAGTATAGGGCAGGGTTGGGACACTGAAGCTTTCTTT.